These 14 T cell receptor beta chains share one sample of origin, sequenced in a study of PD-1 blockade in classical Hodgkin lymphoma. Patients all relapsed after autologous stem cell transplantation, and there was variation in brentuximab vedotin exposure. Clones were read by immunoSEQ multiplex PCR, and TCRdb kept only the in-frame ones, dropping some. The sample comprises fewer than 75,000 clones, approximately 90% of which are singletons, and less than 6.5% rests with the top ten. Material: peripheral blood mononuclear cells (PBMCs), obtained before the second cycle of nivolumab. The source of these receptors is a human donor with classical Hodgkin lymphoma.

The chain carries TRBV5-1 and TRBJ2-5; TRBD1 agrees at 12 bases. V dropped 4 bases and J dropped 4; count of bases not matched to a gene: 8. The germline gives CDR1 SGHRS, CDR2 YFSETQ. This CDR3 has 16 amino acids. CDR3 residues: CASSVGTGGERETQYF. CDR3 in DNA: TGCGCCAGCAGCGTGGGGACAGGGGGCGAGAGAGAGACCCAGTACTTC. Drawing the rest from reference TRBV5-1 and TRBJ2-5, the complete variable domain is KAGVTQTPRYLIKTRGQQVTLSCSPISGHRSVSWYQQTPGQGLQFLFEYFSETQRNKGNFPGRFSGRQFSNSRSEMNVSTLELGDSALYLCASSVGTGGERETQYFGPGTRLLVL.

The chain is built from TRBV7-9 and TRBJ1-5; D uncertain. The germline V and J ends were trimmed by 1 base and 4 bases, with 8 bases remaining between them. Per the germline V gene, CDR1 is SEHNR and CDR2 is FQNEAQ (reference sequence). The CDR3 covers 14 residues. Written as DNA, the CDR3 is TGTGCCAGCAGCTTAGTTGGGAGAAATCAGCCCCAGCATTTT. Protein sequence: CASSLVGRNQPQHF.

The chain employs TRBV6-5 and TRBJ1-4, with D possibly TRBD1 on 5 matching bases. Trimming took off 0 bases at V and 5 bases at J, with 7 bases between the two ends. The germline gives CDR1 MNHEY, CDR2 SVGAGI. The CDR3 has 14 amino acids. The CDR3 loop is CASSYSAGNEKLFF. The CDR3, as DNA: TGTGCCAGCAGTTACTCGGCAGGGAATGAAAAACTGTTTTTT.

This chain uses TRBV5-1 with TRBJ2-5, with D possibly TRBD2 on 5 matching bases. CDR1 is SGHRS and CDR2 is YFSETQ in the germline V gene. The CDR3 consists of 14 residues. The V gene lost 0 bases and the J gene lost 3 bases, with 9 bases spanning the gap. As DNA, the CDR3 is TGCGCCAGCAGCTTGGCCGGGAATGAAGAGACCCAGTACTTC. It codes for CASSLAGNEETQYF. Full variable domain (rest looked up from reference TRBV5-1 and TRBJ2-5): KAGVTQTPRYLIKTRGQQVTLSCSPISGHRSVSWYQQTPGQGLQFLFEYFSETQRNKGNFPGRFSGRQFSNSRSEMNVSTLELGDSALYLCASSLAGNEETQYFGPGTRLLVL.

The rearrangement links TRBV29-1 to TRBJ2-1; TRBD2 matches 7 bases. Unmatched junction bases numbered 7, after V lost 2 bases and J lost 6 bases. The CDR3 length is 14 residues. Germline assignment: CDR1 SQVTM and CDR2 ANQGSEA. The CDR3 sequence: CSVERDAGVNEQFF. The CDR3 DNA reads as TGCAGCGTTGAAAGGGATGCGGGGGTCAATGAGCAGTTCTTC.

The genes are TRBV9 and TRBJ2-7; D unclear. V lost 0 bases to trimming and J lost 0 bases, with 4 bases between them. CDR1 SGDLS and CDR2 YYNGEE come from the germline V gene. The CDR3 runs 13 residues. The CDR3 DNA reads TGTGCCAGCAGCGTAGGCGGCTCCTACGAGCAGTACTTC. This translates into CASSVGGSYEQYF.

This chain uses TRBV6-5 with TRBJ2-6, with D uncertain. CDR1 and CDR2 from the germline V gene are MNHEY and SVGAGI. V was trimmed by 4 bases and J by 0 bases, leaving 7 bases between them. This CDR3 contains 15 residues. For the CDR3, the DNA is TGTGCCAGCAGTTCCCGGATCTCTGGGGCCAACGTCCTGACTTTC. It is translated as CASSSRISGANVLTF.

The chain joins TRBV30 to TRBJ2-2; D is perhaps TRBD1 (5 bases). The ends were cut back, 3 bases at V and 0 bases at J, with 8 bases in the middle. The length of the CDR3 is 14 residues. Looked up from germline, CDR1 is GTSNPN and CDR2 is SVGIG (reference sequence). The CDR3 DNA reads TGTGCCTGGAGAGCAGGGACGAACACCGGGGAGCTGTTTTTT. This codes for CAWRAGTNTGELFF.

The chain recombines TRBV5-1 with TRBJ1-1; TRBD1 matches at 8 bases. V was clipped by 3 bases and J by 5 bases; unmatched bases: 9. Germline V gene data show CDR1 as SGHRS and CDR2 as YFSETQ. This CDR3 comprises 15 residues. CDR3 nucleotides: TGCGCCAGCAGCTGGCAGGGGGCGATGGGGACTGAAGCTTTCTTT. It is translated as CASSWQGAMGTEAFF.

J is TRBJ1-5 and V is TRBV5-1; D is unresolved. V lost 4 bases, J lost 7 bases, and 12 bases lay in between. The CDR3 runs to 13 residues. Germline values: CDR1 SGHRS, CDR2 YFSETQ. The DNA for the CDR3 is TGCGCCAGCAGCCCTAACTGGGAGCAGCCCCAGCATTTT. Translating gives CASSPNWEQPQHF.

Only a few counts were recorded for this clone. The genes are TRBV4-2 and TRBJ1-1, with unresolved D. The germline V gene has CDR1 LGHNA and CDR2 YNFKEQ. The CDR3 totals 14 residues. The V gene lost 0 bases and the J gene lost 2 bases, with 7 bases spanning the gap. The CDR3 region has the DNA TGTGCCAGCAGCCAAGACAGCATAAACACTGAAGCTTTCTTT. The encoded protein is CASSQDSINTEAFF.

The genes are TRBV6-5 and TRBJ2-7; D possibly matches TRBD1 or TRBD2 (5 bases each). Germline-derived CDR1 and CDR2 are MNHEY and SVGAGI. V was trimmed by 8 bases and J by 2 bases, leaving 10 bases between them. The length of the CDR3 is 12 residues. CDR3 region: CASWDGAYEQYF. The CDR3 bases are TGTGCCAGCTGGGACGGAGCCTACGAGCAGTACTTC.

The chain joins TRBV4-1 to TRBJ1-2, with D perhaps TRBD1 (5 bases). The CDR3 has 15 amino acids. V lost 2 bases and J 8 bases, leaving 18 bases between the germline ends. Germline lookup yields CDR1 MGHRA and CDR2 YSYEKL. The CDR3 is CASSQPDSSKGGYTF. The DNA for the CDR3 is TGCGCCAGCAGCCAACCCGACTCATCCAAGGGGGGCTACACCTTC.

The V gene is TRBV7-3, the J gene TRBJ2-7, with 9 bases that match TRBD1. This CDR3 contains 15 residues. V trimming: 0 bases; J trimming: 5 bases; junction bases outside the gene matches: 5. CDR1 and CDR2 (germline): SGHTA, FQGTGA. This CDR3 reads CASSLTPRTGDEQYF. Here the CDR3 DNA reads TGTGCCAGCAGCTTAACCCCCAGGACAGGGGACGAGCAGTACTTC.